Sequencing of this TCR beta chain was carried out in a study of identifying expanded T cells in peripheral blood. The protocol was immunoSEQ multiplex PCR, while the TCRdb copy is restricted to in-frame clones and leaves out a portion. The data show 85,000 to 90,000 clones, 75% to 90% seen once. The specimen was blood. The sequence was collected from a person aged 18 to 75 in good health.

The CDR3 sequence: CASSYFGISGNTIYF. In DNA form, the CDR3 reads TGTGCCAGCAGTTACTTCGGGATTTCTGGAAACACCATATATTTT. V and J are TRBV6-5 and TRBJ1-3; D gene uncertain. Germline values: CDR1 MNHEY, CDR2 SVGAGI. The CDR3 runs 15 residues. Trimming pared 1 base from V and 1 base from J, leaving 8 bases between.